Presented here are 23 T cell receptor beta chains from one specimen sequenced in a study of T cell responses to AZD1222 COVID-19 vaccine. Clones were sequenced by immunoSEQ multiplex PCR, and TCRdb holds only the in-frame ones, with some missing. This table has approximately 180,000 clones, around nine tenths appearing once. The material was peripheral blood, obtained on day 0 of AZD1222 vaccination. The receptors come from an adult in good health.

The chain is built from TRBV6-5 and TRBJ1-2; D gene uncertain. Per germline, CDR1 MNHEY and CDR2 SVGAGI. V lost 7 bases, J lost 7 bases, and 13 bases lay in between. The CDR3 has 12 amino acids. The CDR3 DNA follows: TGTGCCAGCATTTTAGATGACTGTGGCTACACCTTC. Protein: CASILDDCGYTF.

The chain employs TRBV18 and TRBJ1-5; the D is unclear. CDR3 length: 15 residues. V gave up 2 bases and J gave up 3 bases, with 11 bases separating them. The germline V gene encodes CDR1 KGHSH and CDR2 LQKENI. In DNA, the CDR3 is TGTGCCAGCTCACCAGAGACGCAGATCAATCAGCCCCAGCATTTT. Encoded protein: CASSPETQINQPQHF.

The V and J genes are TRBV6-2 or TRBV6-3 and TRBJ2-5; D may match TRBD1 or TRBD2 (5 bases each). This CDR3 contains 15 residues. Germline V gene sequence: CDR1 MNHEY, CDR2 SVGEGT. V lost 0 bases and J 2 bases, leaving 10 bases between the germline ends. CDR3 in amino acids: CASSYSGGNQETQYF. The CDR3, as DNA: TGTGCCAGCAGTTACTCTGGGGGTAATCAAGAGACCCAGTACTTC.

The V and J genes are TRBV10-3 and TRBJ2-7; 9 bases are a match to TRBD1. The CDR3 runs to 14 residues. Germline V gives CDR1 ENHRY, CDR2 SYGVKD. Trimming removed 3 bases from V and 3 bases from J; junction bases left unmatched: 3. The CDR3 DNA reads as TGTGCCATCAGTGACCGGGACAGGGTCTACGAGCAGTACTTC. Translation: CAISDRDRVYEQYF.

The chain links TRBV6-5 to TRBJ2-2; the D gene could be TRBD1 or TRBD2 (6 bases each). CDR1 and CDR2 from the germline V gene are MNHEY and SVGAGI. Trimming cost V 6 bases and J 9 bases, with 8 bases left between them. This CDR3 region has 11 residues. Here the CDR3 DNA reads TGTGCCAGCAGCCGGGGGCGGGAGCTGTTTTTT. Encoded protein: CASSRGRELFF.

The genes are TRBV6-6 and TRBJ1-5, with D unclear. Between the trimmed V and J ends, which lost 7 bases and 7 bases, there was a span of 8 bases. This CDR3 comprises 11 residues. In germline, CDR1 is MNHNY, CDR2 SVGAGI (reference sequence). CDR3 DNA: TGTGCCAGCACCTCCGGGCAGCCCCAGCATTTT. Its translation is CASTSGQPQHF.

V usage is TRBV9 and J usage is TRBJ1-1; TRBD1 might be the D (5 bases). CDR3 length equals 14 residues. V gave up 0 bases and J gave up 8 bases, with 14 bases separating them. Germline V gene lookup returns CDR1 SGDLS and CDR2 YYNGEE. CDR3 region: CASSVEGQAFEAFF. CDR3 sequence (DNA): TGTGCCAGCAGCGTAGAGGGGCAGGCCTTCGAAGCTTTCTTT.

This clone was recorded only once. The genes are TRBV27 and TRBJ1-6; D not certain. Trimming removed 7 bases from V and 6 bases from J, with 19 bases in between. Germline V CDR1 and CDR2: MNHEY, SMNVEV (reference sequence). CDR3 length: 16 residues. CDR3 nucleotides: TGTGCCAGCACAAAAACCGTCGTAAATACTAATTCACCCCTCCACTTT. It translates to CASTKTVVNTNSPLHF.

On this clone itself: A junction end diverges from the germline sequence, so it may reflect a read error. The V call is TRBV19, the J call TRBJ2-1; 7 nucleotides line up with TRBD2. The CDR3 is 13 residues long. The germline CDR1 and CDR2 sequences are LNHDA and SQIVND (reference sequence). The CDR3 region has the DNA TGTGCCAGTAGTAGGAGGGAGACGGGACTATGGATCTTC. Protein product: CASSRRETGLWIF.

This sequence joins TRBV19 and TRBJ1-4; no clear D. The length of the CDR3 is 16 residues. Germline-derived CDR1 and CDR2 are LNHDA and SQIVND (reference sequence). V lost 0 bases, J lost 1 base, and 9 bases lay in between. The CDR3 here is CASSIDHRRTNEKLFF. CDR3 DNA: TGTGCCAGTAGTATAGATCACCGGAGAACTAATGAAAAACTGTTTTTT.

The chain carries TRBV7-9 and TRBJ2-7; TRBD2 aligns across 12 bases. J was trimmed by 2 bases and V by 5 bases; bases with no gene match: 1. The CDR3 loop spans 14 amino acids. Germline assignment: CDR1 SEHNR and CDR2 FQNEAQ (reference sequence). The CDR3 DNA follows: TGTGCCAGCAGCGGACTAGCGGGACCCTACGAGCAGTACTTC. This gives the protein CASSGLAGPYEQYF.

The chain uses TRBV21-1 and TRBJ2-7. TRBV21-1 is annotated as a pseudogene. The CDR3 spans 17 residues. CDR3 in DNA: TGTGCCAGCAGCAAGGACGCTTGCGAGCTAGAACCCTACGAGCAGTACTTC. Protein: CASSKDACELEPYEQYF.

The chain links TRBV6-5 to TRBJ1-5; a weak D match, TRBD1 (5 bases). Germline CDR1 is MNHEY and CDR2 is SVGAGI. This CDR3 region has 13 residues. Trimming pared 11 bases from V and 5 bases from J, leaving 16 bases between. CDR3 nucleotides: TGTGCCGCCCAGCTCAGGGCCCATCAGCCCCAGCATTTT. This encodes CAAQLRAHQPQHF.

V usage is TRBV19 and J usage is TRBJ1-5; D is perhaps TRBD1 (6 bases). Trimming shortened V by 7 bases and J by 0 bases, and 7 bases separated the two germline ends. Germline CDR1 reads LNHDA; CDR2 reads SQIVND (reference sequence). There are 13 residues in the CDR3. The CDR3, as DNA: TGTGCCAGTACGGGGGCTAGCAATCAGCCCCAGCATTTT. Its protein is CASTGASNQPQHF.

The chain uses TRBV4-3 and TRBJ2-1; D gene unclear. The CDR3 runs 12 residues. The V end lost 1 base, the J end lost 5 bases, and 3 bases lay between the germline ends. Germline-derived CDR1 and CDR2 are LGHNA and YSLEER. Written as DNA, the CDR3 is TGCGCCAGCAGCCAAGGGAACAATGAGCAGTTCTTC. It yields the protein CASSQGNNEQFF.

The gene calls are TRBV25-1 and TRBJ1-2; no clear D. Germline V gene data show CDR1 as MGHDK and CDR2 as SYGVNS. The length of the CDR3 is 11 residues. V lost 0 bases and J lost 7, with 3 bases in between. The CDR3 loop is CASSEYGGYTF. The CDR3 DNA reads as TGTGCCAGCAGTGAATATGGTGGCTACACCTTC.

The genes are TRBV28 and TRBJ2-7; D gene ambiguous. Germline values: CDR1 MDHEN, CDR2 SYDVKM. The CDR3 is 14 residues long. V was shortened by 6 bases and J by 0 bases, with 12 bases between the two germline ends. The CDR3 is CASRPLGISYEQYF. CDR3 sequence (DNA): TGTGCCAGCAGGCCCCTAGGAATCTCCTACGAGCAGTACTTC.

The chain combines TRBV5-5 with TRBJ2-7, with unresolved D. Germline V lookup: CDR1 SGHKS, CDR2 YYEKEE (reference sequence). The length of the CDR3 is 14 residues. Trimming took 4 bases from V and 0 from J, leaving 11 bases between them. As DNA, the CDR3 is TGTGCCAGCAGCCTAACGGGCCTCTCCTACGAGCAGTACTTC. Protein sequence: CASSLTGLSYEQYF.

The V gene is TRBV19, the J gene TRBJ2-4, with D maybe TRBD1 (6 bases). Germline lookup yields CDR1 LNHDA and CDR2 SQIVND (reference sequence). CDR3 length equals 14 residues. The germline V and J ends were trimmed by 7 bases and 4 bases, with 14 bases remaining between them. CDR3 loop: CASNEQGAKNIQYF. The CDR3 DNA sequence: TGTGCCAGTAATGAACAGGGAGCAAAAAACATTCAGTACTTC.

This rearrangement joins TRBV5-6 to TRBJ2-3; D remains ambiguous. There are 15 residues in the CDR3. Germline CDR1 SGHDT, CDR2 YYEEEE. Trimming took off 0 bases at V and 1 base at J, with 9 bases between the two ends. The CDR3 loop is CASSLAGRGTDTQYF. DNA for the CDR3: TGTGCCAGCAGCTTGGCCGGGCGCGGCACAGATACGCAGTATTTT.

The chain recombines TRBV6-5 with TRBJ2-2, with no clear D. CDR1 is MNHEY and CDR2 is SVGAGI in the germline V gene. V lost 1 base and J 1 base, leaving 4 bases between the germline ends. The CDR3 has 14 amino acids. CDR3: CASSYFKNTGELFF. CDR3 nucleotides: TGTGCCAGCAGTTACTTTAAGAACACCGGGGAGCTGTTTTTT.

The chain employs TRBV5-4 and TRBJ1-2; D remains unclear. The CDR3 consists of 13 residues. Deletions cut 0 bases from V and 3 bases from J, with 6 bases between. Per germline, CDR1 SGHNT and CDR2 YYREEE (reference sequence). Here the CDR3 reads CASSLDGDYGYTF. As DNA, the CDR3 is TGTGCCAGCAGCTTGGATGGGGACTATGGCTACACCTTC.

The chain has TRBV10-3 and TRBJ1-5; D is unresolved. This CDR3 contains 12 residues. Germline CDR1 ENHRY, CDR2 SYGVKD. V gave up 3 bases and J gave up 5 bases, with 5 bases separating them. CDR3 protein: CAISDHDQPQHF. CDR3 bases: TGTGCCATCAGTGACCACGATCAGCCCCAGCATTTT.